Below, 14 T cell receptor beta chains from the same sample are listed, as sequenced in a study of blood T cells in healthy people across ages. Alongside a J-beta primer mix, a sample-barcoded 5' primer served in a second PCR lasting about 7 to 12 cycles. TCRdb re-analysed the 5' RACE reads in MiXCR, keeping a single row per CDR3 protein. Found here are hundreds of thousands of distinct CDR3 sequences, nearly 60% of them singletons; the top ten hold 20% to 25%. Specimen: blood. These receptors all come from a man aged 30-40 years in good health.

The count of this clonotype is one. The V call is TRBV2, the J call TRBJ2-5; possible D gene TRBD2, 5 bases. CDR3 size: 12 residues. Trimming took off 8 bases at V and 0 bases at J, with 7 bases between the two ends. Germline CDR1 reads SNHLY; CDR2 reads FYNNEI. The CDR3 DNA is TGTGCCAGCCGGGAAGACCAAGAGACCCAGTACTTC. This encodes CASREDQETQYF.

In its sample, this clonotype was seen a few times. J is TRBJ2-6 and V is TRBV27, with 9 bases lining up with TRBD1. The CDR3 spans 14 residues. The J segment lost 11 bases and the V segment lost 5 bases, leaving 7 bases of the junction unmatched. Germline CDR1 MNHEY, CDR2 SMNVEV (reference sequence). The DNA for the CDR3 is TGTGCCAGCAGTCGGGACAGGGTGCTCGACGTCCTGACTTTC. Amino acids: CASSRDRVLDVLTF.

The chain employs TRBV10-3 and TRBJ2-1; TRBD1 might be the D (6 bases). CDR1 is ENHRY, CDR2 SYGVKD, per germline. This CDR3 region has 14 residues. V was shortened by 2 bases and J by 4 bases, with 9 bases between the two germline ends. CDR3 sequence reads: CAISEQQGYNEQFF. The CDR3 region has the DNA TGTGCCATCAGTGAGCAACAGGGTTACAATGAGCAGTTCTTC.

The V and J genes are TRBV29-1 and TRBJ2-5, with a weak D call TRBD2 (7 bases). TRBJ2-7 explains the end of the DNA better; the J call may be wrong. The germline V gene encodes CDR1 SQVTM and CDR2 ANQGSEA. The CDR3 covers 13 residues. As DNA, the CDR3 is TGCAGCGTTGGGGGGAGGGGACATTACGAGCAGTACTTC. This encodes CSVGGRGHYEQYF.

The V and J genes are TRBV6-4 and TRBJ1-2, with 7 bases fitting TRBD1. Trimming at V came to 3 bases and at J to 9 bases, leaving 7 bases not matched to a gene. From germline, CDR1 is MRHNA and CDR2 SNTAGT. This CDR3 is built from 13 residues. The CDR3 coding sequence is TGTGCCAGCAGTGAGGTTAGGGGGCACCGCTACACCTTC. Encoded protein: CASSEVRGHRYTF.

This clonotype was recorded once. This rearrangement joins TRBV7-3 to TRBJ1-1; D gene uncertain. The CDR3 has 15 residues. Germline assignment: CDR1 SGHTA and CDR2 FQGTGA. The V gene lost 4 bases and the J gene lost 2 bases, with 14 bases spanning the gap. In DNA form, the CDR3 reads TGTGCCAGCAGCTCCGGCGGCAACCTTAACACTGAAGCTTTCTTT. This sequence encodes CASSSGGNLNTEAFF.

This rearrangement joins TRBV27 to TRBJ2-5; tentatively, D is TRBD2 (6 bases). Trimming stripped 2 bases from V and 7 bases from J, with 14 bases between. The CDR3 totals 14 residues. Germline V lookup: CDR1 MNHEY, CDR2 SMNVEV (reference sequence). CDR3 in DNA: TGTGCCAGCAGTTTAGTGGGCGGGGAACGGACCCAGTACTTC. This codes for CASSLVGGERTQYF.

A single count supports this clonotype. The rearrangement links TRBV3-1 to TRBJ2-1; D uncertain. The CDR3 sequence is 15 residues long. Looked up from germline, CDR1 is LGHDT and CDR2 is YNNKEL (reference sequence). The germline V and J ends were trimmed by 2 bases and 0 bases, with 8 bases remaining between them. CDR3 amino acids: CASSQNAYSYNEQFF. The CDR3 DNA is TGTGCCAGCAGCCAAAATGCCTACTCCTACAATGAGCAGTTCTTC.

This clonotype was counted between two and nine times. The V gene is TRBV6-2 or TRBV6-3, the J gene TRBJ1-2, with a weak D call TRBD1 (6 bases). Trimming pared 6 bases from V and 5 bases from J, leaving 10 bases between. The CDR3 totals 12 residues. The germline CDR1 and CDR2 sequences are MNHEY and SVGEGT. This CDR3 is CASRPDSYGYTF. As DNA, the CDR3 is TGTGCCAGCAGGCCGGACAGTTATGGCTACACCTTC.

This clonotype came up a few times. The V call is TRBV20-1, the J call TRBJ2-5; 7 bases are a match to TRBD2. The tail of the sequence fits TRBJ2-7 better, so the J call may be wrong. Germline V gene sequence: CDR1 DFQATT, CDR2 SNEGSKA (reference sequence). The CDR3 loop spans 14 amino acids. This CDR3 reads CSARGGLPYYEQYF. In DNA form, the CDR3 reads TGCAGTGCTAGGGGGGGACTACCCTACTACGAGCAGTACTTC.

The sample holds a few counts of this clonotype. The V gene is TRBV20-1, the J gene TRBJ2-1, with TRBD2 matching over 8 bases. V dropped 3 bases and J dropped 1; count of bases not matched to a gene: 17. There are 19 residues in the CDR3. CDR1 and CDR2 from the germline V gene are DFQATT and SNEGSKA (reference sequence). CDR3 bases: TGCAGTGCTAGTAGCCGGAATAGCGGGACTCATACATCCTACAATGAGCAGTTCTTC. It is translated as CSASSRNSGTHTSYNEQFF.

As for this clonotype: No DNA is shown, since the ends of the CDR3 on it are uncertain; the CDR3 is the one TCRdb lists. The CDR3 here is CASSEVWAGGSSGANVPTF. This chain connects TRBV25-1 to TRBJ2-6; TRBD2, as called in the table, went unchecked against the DNA. The CDR3 has 19 amino acids, counting both end residues. From germline, CDR1 is MGHDK and CDR2 SYGVNS.

This clonotype has a handful of counts. The chain couples TRBV4-3 to TRBJ2-5; D not resolved. CDR3 length: 13 residues. V dropped 1 base and J dropped 13 bases, with 16 bases sitting between them. The germline gives CDR1 LGHNA, CDR2 YSLEER. The CDR3 region is CASSQGLVDRSYF. For the CDR3, the DNA is TGCGCCAGCAGCCAAGGTTTGGTAGACCGCTCGTACTTC.

In this sample, this clonotype turned up once. The chain has TRBV18 and TRBJ2-7, with D perhaps TRBD1 (5 bases). V lost 6 bases, J lost 1 base, and 13 bases lay in between. Germline CDR1 is KGHSH and CDR2 is LQKENI. The CDR3 consists of 14 residues. CDR3 nucleotide sequence: TGTGCCAGCTCCCCGCTGGGGCTTTCCTACGAGCAGTACTTC. It yields the protein CASSPLGLSYEQYF.